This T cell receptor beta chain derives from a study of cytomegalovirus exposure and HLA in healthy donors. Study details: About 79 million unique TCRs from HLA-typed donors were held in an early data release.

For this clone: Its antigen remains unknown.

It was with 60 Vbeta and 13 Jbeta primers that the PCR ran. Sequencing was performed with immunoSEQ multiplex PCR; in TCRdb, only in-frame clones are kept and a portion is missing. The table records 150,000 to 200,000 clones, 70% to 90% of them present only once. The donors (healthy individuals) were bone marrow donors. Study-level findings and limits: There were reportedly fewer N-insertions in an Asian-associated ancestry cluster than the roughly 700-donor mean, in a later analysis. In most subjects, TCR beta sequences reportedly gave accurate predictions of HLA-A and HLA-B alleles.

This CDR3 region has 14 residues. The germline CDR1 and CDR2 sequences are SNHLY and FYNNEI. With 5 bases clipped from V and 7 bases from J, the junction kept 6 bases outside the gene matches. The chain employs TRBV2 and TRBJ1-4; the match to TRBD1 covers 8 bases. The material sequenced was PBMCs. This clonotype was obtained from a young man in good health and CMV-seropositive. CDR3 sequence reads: CASSPRGRVEKLFF. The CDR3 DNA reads TGTGCCAGCAGTCCCAGGGGGCGCGTTGAAAAACTGTTTTTT.